These T cell receptor beta chains were read from a single sample in a study of radiation and T cells in renal cell carcinoma. Clones were sequenced by immunoSEQ multiplex PCR, and TCRdb holds only the in-frame ones, with some missing. The data show 120,000 or so clones, about 88% seen once. Sequenced material: blood, taken from a patient whose treatment included radiotherapy and nephrectomy. These TCRs come from a woman in her sixties or seventies with renal cell carcinoma. CDR3s include the opening cysteine and the closing phenylalanine or tryptophan. A D gene is named only where the DNA matches it firmly. For some rows the clone size is stated as once, few or many, or as a class when expanded; others skip it.

>TRBJ2-1|-|TRBV27|TRBD2
CASRPIGASGDEQFF
TGTGCCAGCAGGCCTATTGGGGCTAGCGGGGATGAGCAGTTCTTC
>TRBJ2-1|-|TRBV5-8|-
CASSPVMRLVLYNEQFF
TGTGCCAGCAGCCCCGTTATGCGACTAGTACTCTACAATGAGCAGTTCTTC
>TRBJ2-5|-|TRBV5-1|TRBD1
CASSLTGGQETQYF
TGCGCCAGCAGCTTGACAGGGGGCCAAGAGACCCAGTACTTC
>TRBJ1-2|-|TRBV19|-
CASSRGAMNYGYTF
TGTGCCAGTAGTAGGGGGGCGATGAACTATGGCTACACCTTC
>TRBJ1-2|-|TRBV6-5|TRBD1
CASRQGNNYGYTF
TGTGCCAGCCGACAGGGTAACAACTATGGCTACACCTTC
>TRBJ2-3|few|TRBV7-2|-
CASSPPAHPSTDTQYF
TGTGCCAGCAGCCCCCCAGCCCACCCGAGCACAGATACGCAGTATTTT
>TRBJ2-7|-|TRBV6-5|-
CASSKPQEGYEQYF
TGTGCCAGCAGTAAACCCCAGGAGGGATACGAGCAGTACTTC
>TRBJ1-2|-|TRBV4-3|-
CASSQDGQGRGGYTF
TGCGCCAGCAGCCAAGATGGCCAGGGGCGGGGTGGCTACACCTTC
>TRBJ2-3|-|TRBV29-1|-
CSALPADTQYF
TGCAGCGCTCTCCCTGCAGATACGCAGTATTTT
>TRBJ2-3|-|TRBV9|-
CASSVDVDTQYF
TGTGCCAGCAGCGTAGATGTTGATACGCAGTATTTT
>TRBJ1-2|-|TRBV29-1|-
CSVERQDYGYTF
TGCAGCGTTGAACGGCAGGACTATGGCTACACCTTC
>TRBJ2-1|-|TRBV5-6|-
CASSLGLAGDEQFF
TGTGCCAGCAGCTTGGGTCTAGCCGGCGATGAGCAGTTCTTC
>TRBJ2-1|-|TRBV29-1|TRBD2
CSVALIAGGHGEQFF
TGCAGCGTCGCTCTAATAGCGGGGGGGCACGGTGAGCAGTTCTTC
>TRBJ2-6|-|TRBV6-5|TRBD1
CASSRQGTGANVLTF
TGTGCCAGCAGCCGACAGGGAACTGGGGCCAACGTCCTGACTTTC
>TRBJ1-4|-|TRBV5-8|TRBD1
CASSPGDRLTNEKLFF
TGTGCCAGCAGCCCAGGGGACAGGTTGACTAATGAAAAACTGTTTTTT
>TRBJ1-1|-|TRBV11-3|-
CASSLEPGRGTEAFF
TGTGCCAGCAGCTTAGAACCAGGGAGAGGGACTGAAGCTTTCTTT
>TRBJ2-2|-|TRBV7-9|-
CASSPFKQGPTGELFF
TGTGCCAGCAGCCCCTTTAAACAGGGACCCACCGGGGAGCTGTTTTTT
>TRBJ1-2|-|TRBV7-3|-
CASSTHTGVDGYTF
TGTGCCAGCAGCACGCACACAGGCGTCGACGGCTACACCTTC
>TRBJ2-7|once|TRBV19|-
CASSIRFSHEQYF
TGTGCCAGTAGTATAAGGTTTAGCCACGAGCAGTACTTC
>TRBJ1-3|once|TRBV29-1|-
CSVAGIAGNTIYF
TGCAGCGTGGCAGGGATCGCTGGAAACACCATATATTTT
>TRBJ1-1|-|TRBV11-2|TRBD1
CASSIGTATIEAFF
TGTGCCAGCAGCATCGGGACAGCAACCATTGAAGCTTTCTTT
>TRBJ1-2|-|TRBV29-1|TRBD1
CSVGQGLHGYTF
TGCAGCGTCGGACAGGGACTCCATGGCTACACCTTC
>TRBJ2-7|-|TRBV7-2|TRBD1
CASSATGGEQYF
TGTGCCAGCAGCGCCACAGGGGGCGAGCAGTACTTC
>TRBJ1-1|-|TRBV6-5|-
CASSRRDTNTEAFF
TGTGCCAGCAGTCGACGGGACACGAACACTGAAGCTTTCTTT
>TRBJ1-6|-|TRBV19|-
CASSIARDNSPLHF
TGTGCCAGTAGTATCGCCCGAGATAATTCACCCCTCCACTTT
>TRBJ1-2|-|TRBV15|-
CATSRDRGNYGYTF
TGTGCCACCAGCAGAGATCGGGGAAACTATGGCTACACCTTC
>TRBJ2-1|few|TRBV19|-
CASSIVGGPGNEQFF
TGTGCCAGTAGTATAGTTGGGGGGCCGGGGAATGAGCAGTTCTTC
>TRBJ1-6|-|TRBV5-1|TRBD1
CASSQDRADSPLHF
TGCGCCAGCAGCCAGGACAGGGCTGATTCACCCCTCCACTTT
>TRBJ2-5|-|TRBV4-2|-
CASSQDPSLRETQYF
TGTGCCAGCAGCCAAGATCCGAGCTTACGGGAGACCCAGTACTTC
>TRBJ1-6|once|TRBV27|TRBD1
CASSLSSWGTVFRPLHF
TGTGCCAGCAGTTTATCGTCGTGGGGGACAGTCTTTCGACCCCTCCACTTT
>TRBJ1-6|-|TRBV6-1|-
CASSSRQDYNSPLHF
TGTGCCAGCAGTTCCCGACAGGACTATAATTCACCCCTCCACTTT